This TCR beta chain was observed in a study of beta chain features in type 1 diabetes. This CDR3 has 15 amino acids. V lost 0 bases, J lost 1 base, and 8 bases lay in between. Germline loops: CDR1 MGHRA, CDR2 YSYEKL. The authors reverse transcribed all of the isolated RNA, so sequencing captured expressed TCRB transcripts. TCRdb's copy holds only in-frame clones and misses some; the assay was immunoSEQ multiplex PCR. The sample includes 150,000 or so clones, over 8.5% of them seen just once. The receptor was derived from a man younger than 35 in good health. The sequencing sample was made of central memory CD4+ T cells from blood. The chain joins TRBV4-1 to TRBJ2-3; no definite D call. The CDR3 sequence: CASSQDGVRTDTQYF. The DNA of the CDR3 is TGCGCCAGCAGCCAAGATGGGGTCCGCACAGATACGCAGTATTTT.